A selection of T cell receptor beta chains follows, all from one sample in a study of human T cells and chemical hapten exposure. MiXCR, run by TCRdb on the RACE reads, gives a single entry per CDR3 protein. The data hold tens of thousands of distinct CDR3 sequences, with about 11% observed a single time. The material sequenced was whole blood, taken in connection with sensitization to the hapten diphenylcyclopropenone (DPC). The receptors stem from a woman aged 40-49 years with alopecia areata. Some clones in this sample may be carry-over from other donors' samples. Both conserved end residues are part of each CDR3. The D gene is left open where the match is weak. Clone size is shown for a subset of rows, as once, few, many or a class of expanded clone.

v_gene	abundance	d_gene	j_gene	CDR3aa	CDR3nt
TRBV6-6	.	.	TRBJ1-1	CASITRGLGTEAFF	TGTGCCAGCATCACTCGGGGGCTTGGCACTGAAGCTTTCTTT
TRBV20-1	many	TRBD1	TRBJ1-2	CSARGTGGIGYTF	TGCAGTGCTAGAGGAACAGGGGGGATCGGCTACACCTTC
TRBV21-1	.	.	TRBJ2-3	CATSPARGNLDTQYF	TGTGCCACCTCACCCGCTCGGGGGAATTTAGATACGCAGTATTTT
TRBV4-1	many	.	TRBJ2-1	CASSHRDSSRDEQFF	TGCGCCAGCAGCCACCGGGACTCGTCTAGGGATGAGCAGTTCTTC
TRBV27	many	.	TRBJ1-3	CASSWDPSGNTIYF	TGTGCCAGCAGTTGGGACCCCTCTGGAAACACCATATATTTT
TRBV4-1	few	.	TRBJ2-1	CASSHPEGGGPYNEQFF	TGCGCCAGCAGCCACCCTGAGGGCGGGGGCCCCTACAATGAGCAGTTCTTC
TRBV29-1	many	.	TRBJ2-2	CSVHPVAGTGELFF	TGCAGCGTCCATCCGGTGGCGGGCACCGGGGAGCTGTTTTTT
TRBV6-6	.	TRBD2	TRBJ2-1	CASIPTSGRANEQFF	TGTGCCAGCATCCCCACTAGCGGGAGGGCCAATGAGCAGTTCTTC
TRBV6-1	few	.	TRBJ2-5	CASTIGRAQETQYF	TGTGCCAGCACCATAGGACGCGCTCAAGAGACCCAGTACTTC
TRBV2	.	.	TRBJ2-1	CASQKEALDDNEQFF	TGTGCCAGCCAGAAAGAGGCCCTTGACGACAATGAGCAGTTCTTC
TRBV7-9	.	.	TRBJ1-5	CASSLGGLGNQPQHF	TGTGCCAGCAGCTTGGGGGGTCTGGGCAATCAGCCCCAGCATTTT
TRBV20-1	.	.	TRBJ1-2	CSAYRDLRYGYTF	TGCAGTGCTTACCGGGATCTCCGCTATGGCTACACCTTC
TRBV6-5	few	TRBD1	TRBJ1-2	CATAGQGAARGYTF	TGTGCCACCGCCGGACAGGGGGCCGCGCGGGGCTACACCTTC
TRBV10-1	many	.	TRBJ1-1	CASSEAGRPTGEAFF	TGCGCCAGCAGTGAGGCCGGGAGACCGACAGGTGAAGCTTTCTTT
TRBV11-2	.	.	TRBJ2-3	CASSWLATSNTDTQYF	TGTGCCAGCAGCTGGCTGGCCACCTCTAACACAGATACGCAGTATTTT
TRBV7-2	few	TRBD2	TRBJ2-1	CASSLRLAVKYNEQFF	TGTGCCAGCAGCTTACGACTAGCGGTTAAGTACAATGAGCAGTTCTTC
TRBV12-3/TRBV12-4	.	.	TRBJ1-1	CASRILPGSTEAFF	TGTGCCAGCAGGATCCTCCCGGGGTCCACTGAAGCTTTCTTT
TRBV28	few	.	TRBJ2-5	CASSRRQPPKETQYF	TGTGCCAGCAGTAGGAGACAGCCGCCGAAAGAGACCCAGTACTTC
TRBV19	few	.	TRBJ2-4	CASSAWGLKINIQYF	TGTGCCAGTAGTGCATGGGGCCTCAAGATAAACATTCAGTACTTC
TRBV10-3	.	.	TRBJ2-7	CAISAGTPDYEQYF	TGTGCCATCAGTGCCGGGACTCCGGACTACGAGCAGTACTTC
TRBV30	few	.	TRBJ1-1	CAWSPRRTEAFF	TGTGCCTGGAGCCCCCGAAGGACTGAAGCTTTCTTT
TRBV18	few	.	TRBJ1-1	CASSEVNTEAFF	TGTGCCAGCTCGGAAGTGAACACTGAAGCTTTCTTT
TRBV18	many	.	TRBJ2-3	CASSPPGTGLSDTQYF	TGTGCCAGCTCACCACCTGGCACAGGGTTGTCAGATACGCAGTATTTT
TRBV28	.	TRBD2	TRBJ2-3	CASIRGGASTDTQYF	TGTGCCAGCATTCGCGGGGGGGCAAGCACAGATACGCAGTATTTT
TRBV24-1	many	.	TRBJ1-1	CATSGPRPKTPEAFF	TGTGCCACCAGTGGTCCCCGGCCCAAGACGCCTGAAGCTTTCTTT
TRBV7-2	many	.	TRBJ1-2	CASSPGQSYGYTF	TGTGCCAGCAGCCCCGGACAGTCATATGGCTACACCTTC
TRBV9	many	TRBD1	TRBJ1-4	CASSAGTGLATNEKLFF	TGTGCCAGCAGCGCCGGGACAGGGCTAGCAACTAATGAAAAACTGTTTTTT
TRBV2	few	.	TRBJ2-7	CASSGQRSYEQYF	TGTGCCAGCAGTGGACAGCGCTCCTACGAGCAGTACTTC
TRBV19	.	.	TRBJ2-1	CASSNTGQYTKQFF	TGTGCCAGTAGTAACACTGGACAGTATACGAAGCAGTTCTTC
TRBV2	many	.	TRBJ1-5	CASSILGNNQPQHF	TGTGCCAGCAGCATTCTAGGAAACAATCAGCCCCAGCATTTT
TRBV20-1	many	.	TRBJ1-1	CSARVRWESEAFF	TGCAGTGCTCGGGTTCGTTGGGAGTCTGAAGCTTTCTTT
TRBV7-6	.	.	TRBJ2-7	CASSLGGRATYEQYF	TGTGCCAGCAGCTTAGGGGGCAGGGCCACCTACGAGCAGTACTTC
TRBV6-2/TRBV6-3	many	TRBD2	TRBJ2-1	CASSSPPGMTSGRVEQFF	TGTGCCAGCAGTTCTCCCCCAGGGATGACTAGCGGGAGGGTTGAGCAGTTCTTC
TRBV19	.	TRBD2	TRBJ2-3	CASTPIAGGASDTQYF	TGTGCCAGCACCCCAATAGCGGGGGGCGCCAGCGATACGCAGTATTTT
TRBV5-6	.	TRBD2	TRBJ2-7	CASSQAAGGPSYEQYF	TGTGCCAGCAGCCAGGCCGCGGGAGGGCCCTCCTACGAGCAGTACTTC
TRBV3-1	many	.	TRBJ2-5	CASNRGGETQYF	TGTGCCAGCAACCGGGGCGGGGAGACCCAGTACTTC
TRBV4-3	few	TRBD2	TRBJ2-7	CASSRLAGGLTGEQYF	TGCGCCAGCAGCCGCCTAGCGGGAGGCCTCACGGGGGAGCAGTACTTC
TRBV29-1	.	.	TRBJ1-2	CSGNRGGNYGYTF	TGCAGCGGAAATAGAGGGGGTAACTATGGCTACACCTTC
TRBV7-9	many	.	TRBJ1-1	CASSRGANTEAFF	TGTGCCAGCAGCAGGGGGGCCAACACTGAAGCTTTCTTT
TRBV18	few	.	TRBJ1-2	CASSPDSQAIYGYTF	TGTGCCAGCTCGCCGGACAGCCAAGCAATTTATGGCTACACCTTC
TRBV9	many	TRBD2	TRBJ2-1	CASSAAGTSASGEQFF	TGTGCCAGCAGCGCGGCCGGGACTAGCGCATCGGGGGAGCAGTTCTTC
TRBV10-3	few	TRBD1	TRBJ1-1	CAISSSGQGGTEAFF	TGTGCCATCAGTTCATCGGGACAGGGGGGCACTGAAGCTTTCTTT
TRBV3-1	many	.	TRBJ2-2	CASSQVAGGELFF	TGTGCCAGCAGCCAAGTGGCTGGAGGGGAGCTGTTTTTT
TRBV10-3	.	.	TRBJ2-7	CAISPRGAHEQYF	TGTGCCATCAGCCCCCGCGGGGCGCACGAGCAGTACTTC